This T cell receptor beta chain was documented in a study of blood T cell repertoires in COVID-19. Study-wide context: COVID-19 samples from acute and convalescent phases originated in the United States, Italy and Spain. T cells, B-cell-depleted T cells, or PBMCs supplied cDNA or gDNA.

The V gene's germline CDR1 is SNHLY and CDR2 FYNNEI. The CDR3 has 16 residues. The junction had 9 bases not matched to a gene; V was cut back by 5 bases and J by 1 base. Original analysis: Reference gene primer amplification gave estimated nucleated cell counts. Profiling relied on immunoSEQ multiplex PCR, and the TCRdb table lists in-frame clones only, not all of them. V, J and clone size are those of that table, while D and trimming were read from the DNA. The sample lists a few hundred thousand clones, 86% occurring once. This sequence joins TRBV2 and TRBJ2-3; 7 nucleotides align to TRBD2. Sequencing was carried out using peripheral blood. This sequence was found in a man in his late teens or twenties with active or convalescent COVID-19. CDR3 region: CASSTETSGGTDTQYF. In nucleotides, the CDR3 is TGTGCCAGCAGTACTGAGACGAGCGGGGGCACAGATACGCAGTATTTT.